Given below is one T cell receptor beta chain in context. Antigen unknown. The entry originates in a study of T-cell reconstitution after alpha-beta-depleted transplantation in children. This CDR3 has 15 residues. The V gene end was trimmed by 0 bases and the J gene end by 2 bases; junction bases not matched to a gene: 1. The V gene's germline CDR1 is SGHRS and CDR2 YFSETQ. General study results and limits: Where alpha-beta T cells came from about two months after transplant was reportedly several hundred expanded graft clones. One year post-transplant, T-cell counts and diversity were largely derived from T cells produced anew. Recipient T cells and thymic progenitors that survived gave rise to the high TCRbeta diversity observed at day 60 in some patients.

For TCRbeta, the library was prepared with unique molecular identifiers. Using its own MiXCR run on the PCR reads, TCRdb lists one record per CDR3 protein. The sample contains 450,000 to 550,000 distinct CDR3 sequences, about an eighth of which appear only once. The sequenced sample was PBMCs, mostly from graft donor cells, obtained 180 days after TCRalphabeta/CD19-depleted stem cell transplant. The chain employs TRBV5-1 and TRBJ2-7; 11 nucleotides match TRBD1. The receptor was isolated from a female patient aged 2 to 10 who had a stem cell transplant for aplastic anemia, so the T cells may come from the graft donor. The CDR3, as DNA: TGCGCCAGCAGCTTGGGGGGACAGGGGGCCTACGAGCAGTACGTC. Amino acid sequence: CASSLGGQGAYEQYV.